Included here is one T cell receptor beta chain sequence, with context. Its antigen is not known. Primers: 60 Vbeta forward and 13 Jbeta reverse. Sequenced by immunoSEQ multiplex PCR; TCRdb stores in-frame clones only, minus some. The table lists 130,000 or so clones, about 70% of them singletons. This record belongs to a study of cytomegalovirus exposure and HLA in healthy donors. Study-level results: In an earlier analysis, most TCR beta V segments were productive about 87% or about 30% of the time. When a later analysis compared HLA-associated TCR beta chains with equally common others, the HLA-associated chains turned out to be more clonally expanded and to have lower generation probabilities.

This clonotype was sampled from a woman between 40 and 50 years old in good health and CMV-seropositive. Sequencing was done on a sample of PBMCs.

CDR3 residues: CASSEDPSSHTDTQYF. CDR3 DNA: TGTGCCAGCAGCGAGGATCCTAGCAGTCACACAGATACGCAGTATTTT. The V gene is TRBV9, the J gene TRBJ2-3; weak D call: TRBD2 (5 bases). The germline CDR1 and CDR2 sequences are SGDLS and YYNGEE. V shed 3 bases and J shed 2 bases, with 16 bases lying between them. The CDR3 has 16 amino acids.